Detailed here is one TCR beta chain. The PCR contained 60 Vbeta and 13 Jbeta primers. Only in-frame clones appear in the TCRdb table, and some are missing; sequencing was by immunoSEQ multiplex PCR. The data show 55,000 to 65,000 clones, 80% seen once. This specimen belongs to a study of cytomegalovirus exposure and HLA in healthy donors. From germline, CDR1 is MNHNY and CDR2 SVGAGI (reference sequence). The CDR3 runs 13 residues. Trimming took 10 bases from V and 1 from J; bases not matched to a gene: 4. Sequencing was performed on PBMCs. This receptor was taken from a woman in her 40s in good health and CMV-seronegative. The V gene is TRBV6-6, the J gene TRBJ2-7; 10 bases line up with TRBD2. CDR3 sequence (DNA): TGTGCCACGAGGACTAGCGGATCCTACGAGCAGTACTTC. Protein product: CATRTSGSYEQYF.